This T cell receptor beta chain was recorded in a study of chemoradiotherapy in HPV16-positive cancers. Over chemoradiotherapy, repertoires were sampled more than once. Libraries were prepared by immunoSEQ multiplex PCR; TCRdb keeps only in-frame clonotypes and omits some of them. The repertoire holds about 9,600 clones, with more than 70% as singletons. The TCR sequence derives from a human donor with HPV-associated anogenital cancer. The source material was tumor tissue, sampled from a patient who underwent chemoradiotherapy.

CDR3 region: CASRTGTGGFGYTF. The CDR3 nucleotides are TGTGCCAGCAGGACCGGGACAGGGGGCTTTGGCTACACCTTC. The J gene is TRBJ1-2, the V gene TRBV28, with TRBD1 identical over 12 bases. Trimming at V came to 6 bases and at J to 7 bases, leaving 6 bases not matched to a gene. The CDR3 is made up of 14 amino acids. CDR1 and CDR2 from the germline V gene are MDHEN and SYDVKM.